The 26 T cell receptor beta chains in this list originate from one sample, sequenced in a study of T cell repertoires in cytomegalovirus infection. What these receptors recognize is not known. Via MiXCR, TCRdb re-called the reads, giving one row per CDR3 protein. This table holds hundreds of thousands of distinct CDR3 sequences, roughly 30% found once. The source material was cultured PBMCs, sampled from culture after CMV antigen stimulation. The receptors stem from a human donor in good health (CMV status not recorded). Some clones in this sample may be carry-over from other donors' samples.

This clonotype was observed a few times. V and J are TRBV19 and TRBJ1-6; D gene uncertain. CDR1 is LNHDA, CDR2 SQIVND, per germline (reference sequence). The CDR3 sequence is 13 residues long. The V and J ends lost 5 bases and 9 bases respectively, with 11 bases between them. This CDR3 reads CASSGSIGSPLHF. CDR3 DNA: TGTGCCAGTAGTGGTTCGATAGGTTCACCCCTCCACTTT.

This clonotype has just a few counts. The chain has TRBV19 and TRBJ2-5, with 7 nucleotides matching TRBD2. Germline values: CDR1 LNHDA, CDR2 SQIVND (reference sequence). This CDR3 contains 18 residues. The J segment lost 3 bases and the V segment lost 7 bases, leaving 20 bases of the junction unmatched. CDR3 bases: TGTGCCAGTACCCCGACTCGGAGCGGGGACCCGTCGAAAGAGACCCAGTACTTC. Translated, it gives CASTPTRSGDPSKETQYF.

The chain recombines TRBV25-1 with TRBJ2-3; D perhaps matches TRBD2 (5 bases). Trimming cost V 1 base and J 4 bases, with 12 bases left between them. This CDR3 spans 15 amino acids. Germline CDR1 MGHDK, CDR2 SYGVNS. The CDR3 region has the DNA TGTGCCAGCAGTGAATGGCTAGCAGACGCAGATACGCAGTATTTT. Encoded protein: CASSEWLADADTQYF.

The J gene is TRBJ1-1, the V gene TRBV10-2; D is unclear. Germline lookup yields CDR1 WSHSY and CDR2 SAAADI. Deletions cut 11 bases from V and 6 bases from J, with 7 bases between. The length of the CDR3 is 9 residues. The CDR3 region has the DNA TGCGCCGACGCCGCTGAAGCTTTCTTT. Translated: CADAAEAFF.

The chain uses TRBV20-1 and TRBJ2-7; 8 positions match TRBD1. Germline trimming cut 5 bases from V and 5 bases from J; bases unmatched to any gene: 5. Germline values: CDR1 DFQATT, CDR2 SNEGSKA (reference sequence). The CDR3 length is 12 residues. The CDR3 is CSASDRDHEQYF. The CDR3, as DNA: TGCAGTGCTTCGGACAGGGACCACGAGCAGTACTTC.

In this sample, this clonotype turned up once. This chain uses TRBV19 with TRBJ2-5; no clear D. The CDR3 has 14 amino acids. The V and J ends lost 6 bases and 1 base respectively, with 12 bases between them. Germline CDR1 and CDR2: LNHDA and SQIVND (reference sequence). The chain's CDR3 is CASSPRQFQETQYF. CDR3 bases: TGTGCCAGTAGCCCCAGGCAGTTCCAAGAGACCCAGTACTTC. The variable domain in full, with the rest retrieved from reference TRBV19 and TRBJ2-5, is DGGITQSPKYLFRKEGQNVTLSCEQNLNHDAMYWYRQDPGQGLRLIYYSQIVNDFQKGDIAEGYSVSREKKESFPLTVTSAQKNPTAFYLCASSPRQFQETQYFGPGTRLLVL.

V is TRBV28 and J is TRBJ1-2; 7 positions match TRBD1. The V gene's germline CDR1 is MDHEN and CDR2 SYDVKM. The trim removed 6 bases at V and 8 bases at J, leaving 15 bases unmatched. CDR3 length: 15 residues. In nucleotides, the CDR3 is TGTGCCAGCAGCTTGCCAGGGGGTCGGCTGTGGGGCTACACCTTC. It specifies CASSLPGGRLWGYTF.

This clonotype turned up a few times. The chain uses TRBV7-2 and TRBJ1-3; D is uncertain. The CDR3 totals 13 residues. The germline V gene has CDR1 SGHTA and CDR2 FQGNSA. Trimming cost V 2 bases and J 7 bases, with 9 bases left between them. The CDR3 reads CASSLFFGNTIYF. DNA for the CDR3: TGTGCCAGCAGCTTATTTTTCGGCAACACCATATATTTT.

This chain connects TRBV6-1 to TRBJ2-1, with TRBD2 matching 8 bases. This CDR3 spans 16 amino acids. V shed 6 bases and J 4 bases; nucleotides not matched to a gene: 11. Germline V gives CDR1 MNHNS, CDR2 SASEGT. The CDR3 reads CASRAPSGPTYNEQFF. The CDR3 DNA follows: TGTGCCAGCAGAGCACCTAGCGGGCCTACTTACAATGAGCAGTTCTTC.

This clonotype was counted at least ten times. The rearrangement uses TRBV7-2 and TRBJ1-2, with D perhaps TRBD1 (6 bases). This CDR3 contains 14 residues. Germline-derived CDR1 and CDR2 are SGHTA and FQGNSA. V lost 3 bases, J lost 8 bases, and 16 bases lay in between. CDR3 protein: CASSFMGAGWGYTF. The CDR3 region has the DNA TGTGCCAGCAGCTTTATGGGGGCAGGGTGGGGCTACACCTTC.

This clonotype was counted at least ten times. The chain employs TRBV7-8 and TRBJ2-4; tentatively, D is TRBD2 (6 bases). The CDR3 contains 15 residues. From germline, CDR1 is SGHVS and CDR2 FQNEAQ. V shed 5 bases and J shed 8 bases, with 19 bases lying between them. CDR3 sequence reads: CASSLLGGPGDIQYF. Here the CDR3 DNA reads TGTGCCAGCAGCCTACTAGGAGGACCGGGAGACATTCAGTACTTC.

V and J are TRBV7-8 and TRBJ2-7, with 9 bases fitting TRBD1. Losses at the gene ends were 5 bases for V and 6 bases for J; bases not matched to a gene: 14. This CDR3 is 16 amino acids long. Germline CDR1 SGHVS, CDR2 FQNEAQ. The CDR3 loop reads CASSRPRPGQGAEQYF. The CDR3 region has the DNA TGTGCCAGCAGCCGCCCCCGACCGGGACAGGGAGCCGAGCAGTACTTC. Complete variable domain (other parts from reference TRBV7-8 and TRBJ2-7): GAGVSQSPRYKVAKRGQDVALRCDPISGHVSLFWYQQALGQGPEFLTYFQNEAQLDKSGLPSDRFFAERPEGSVSTLKIQRTQQEDSAVYLCASSRPRPGQGAEQYFGPGTRLTVT.

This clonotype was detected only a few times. CDR3 protein: CASSMTSGEETQYF. The CDR3, as DNA: TGTGCCAGCAGTATGACTAGCGGGGAAGAGACCCAGTACTTC. This chain connects TRBV27 to TRBJ2-5; 11 positions agree with TRBD2. The CDR3 loop spans 14 amino acids. Unmatched junction bases numbered 2, after V lost 5 bases and J lost 3 bases. CDR1 is MNHEY and CDR2 is SMNVEV in the germline V gene (reference sequence).

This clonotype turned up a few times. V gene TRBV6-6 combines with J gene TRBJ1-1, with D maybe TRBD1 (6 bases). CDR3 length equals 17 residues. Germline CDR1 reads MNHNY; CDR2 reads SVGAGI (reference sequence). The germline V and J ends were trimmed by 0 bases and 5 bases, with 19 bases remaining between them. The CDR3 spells CASSYSRGRWTRTEAFF. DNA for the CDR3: TGTGCCAGCAGTTACTCGAGGGGGAGGTGGACGAGGACTGAAGCTTTCTTT.

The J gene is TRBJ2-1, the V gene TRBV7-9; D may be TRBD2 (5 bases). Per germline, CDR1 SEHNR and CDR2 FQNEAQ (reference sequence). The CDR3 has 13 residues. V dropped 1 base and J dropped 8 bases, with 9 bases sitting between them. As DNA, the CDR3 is TGTGCCAGCAGCTTAGTATCCGGGGATGAGCAGTTCTTC. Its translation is CASSLVSGDEQFF.

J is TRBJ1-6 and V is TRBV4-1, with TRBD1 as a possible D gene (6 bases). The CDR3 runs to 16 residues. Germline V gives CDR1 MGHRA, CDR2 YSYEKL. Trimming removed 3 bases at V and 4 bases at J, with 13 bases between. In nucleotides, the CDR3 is TGCGCCAGCAGCCAGGGTAGACAGGAGTATAATTCACCCCTCCACTTT. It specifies CASSQGRQEYNSPLHF.

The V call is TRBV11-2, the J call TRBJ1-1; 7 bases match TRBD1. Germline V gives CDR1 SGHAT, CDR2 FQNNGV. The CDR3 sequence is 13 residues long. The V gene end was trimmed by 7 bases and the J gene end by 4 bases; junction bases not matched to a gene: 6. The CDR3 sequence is CASNGQVTTEAFF. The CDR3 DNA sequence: TGTGCCAGCAACGGACAGGTCACCACTGAAGCTTTCTTT.

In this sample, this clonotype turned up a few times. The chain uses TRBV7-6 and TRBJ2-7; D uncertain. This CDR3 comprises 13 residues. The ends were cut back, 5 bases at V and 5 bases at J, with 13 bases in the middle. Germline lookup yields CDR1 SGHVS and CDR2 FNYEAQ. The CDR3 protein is CASSPPGSNEQYF. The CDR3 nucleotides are TGTGCCAGCAGCCCACCCGGCTCGAACGAGCAGTACTTC.

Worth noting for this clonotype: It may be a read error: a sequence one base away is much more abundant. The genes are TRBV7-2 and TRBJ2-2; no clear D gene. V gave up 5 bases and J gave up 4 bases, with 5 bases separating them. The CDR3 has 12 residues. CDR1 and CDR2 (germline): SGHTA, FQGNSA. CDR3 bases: TGTGCCAGCAGCGCCCTCACCGGGGAGCTGTTTTTT. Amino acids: CASSALTGELFF.

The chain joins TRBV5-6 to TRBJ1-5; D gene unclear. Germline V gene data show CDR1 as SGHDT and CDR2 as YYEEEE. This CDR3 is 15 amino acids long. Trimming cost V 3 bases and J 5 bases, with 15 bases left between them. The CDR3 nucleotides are TGTGCCAGCAGCTCGTCCGGGCCTCCGGATCAGCCCCAGCATTTT. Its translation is CASSSSGPPDQPQHF.

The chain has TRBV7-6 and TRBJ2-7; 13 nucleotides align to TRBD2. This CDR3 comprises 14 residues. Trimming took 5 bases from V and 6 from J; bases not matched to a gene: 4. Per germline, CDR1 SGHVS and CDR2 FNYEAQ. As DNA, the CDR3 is TGTGCCAGCAGCCGACTAGCGGGAGGTGCCGAGCAGTACTTC. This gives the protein CASSRLAGGAEQYF.

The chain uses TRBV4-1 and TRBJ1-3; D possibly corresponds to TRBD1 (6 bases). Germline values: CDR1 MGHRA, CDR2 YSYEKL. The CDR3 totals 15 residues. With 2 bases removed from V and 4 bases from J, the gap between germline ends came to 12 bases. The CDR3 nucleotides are TGCGCCAGCAGCCAATCCCAGGGGCTGGGAAACACCATATATTTT. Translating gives CASSQSQGLGNTIYF.

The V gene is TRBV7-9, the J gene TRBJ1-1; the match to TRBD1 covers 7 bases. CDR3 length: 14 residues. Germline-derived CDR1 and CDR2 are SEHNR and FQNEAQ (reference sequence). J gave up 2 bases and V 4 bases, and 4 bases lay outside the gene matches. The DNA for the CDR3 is TGTGCCAGCAGCTATTGGACAGGAAACACTGAAGCTTTCTTT. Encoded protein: CASSYWTGNTEAFF.

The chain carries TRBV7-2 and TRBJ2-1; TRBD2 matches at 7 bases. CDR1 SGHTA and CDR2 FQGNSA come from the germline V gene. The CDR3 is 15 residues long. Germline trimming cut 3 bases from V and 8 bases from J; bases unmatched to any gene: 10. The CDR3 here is CASSFRPRERYEQFF. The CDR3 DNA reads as TGTGCCAGCAGCTTTCGCCCGCGGGAGCGATATGAGCAGTTCTTC. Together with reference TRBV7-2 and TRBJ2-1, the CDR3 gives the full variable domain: GAGVSQSPSNKVTEKGKDVELRCDPISGHTALYWYRQSLGQGLEFLIYFQGNSAPDKSGLPSDRFSAERTGGSVSTLTIQRTQQEDSAVYLCASSFRPRERYEQFFGPGTRLTVL.

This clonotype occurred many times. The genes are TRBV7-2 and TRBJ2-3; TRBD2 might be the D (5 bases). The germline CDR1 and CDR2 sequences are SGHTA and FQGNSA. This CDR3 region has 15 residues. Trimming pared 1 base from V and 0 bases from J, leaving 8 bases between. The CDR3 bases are TGTGCCAGCAGCTTAGGACTATCGAGCACAGATACGCAGTATTTT. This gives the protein CASSLGLSSTDTQYF.

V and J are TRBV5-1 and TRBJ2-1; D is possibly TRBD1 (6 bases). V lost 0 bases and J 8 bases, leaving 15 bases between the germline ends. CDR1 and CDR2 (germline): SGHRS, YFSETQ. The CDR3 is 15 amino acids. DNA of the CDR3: TGCGCCAGCAGCTTGGGGACAGTCGAGATTGATGAGCAGTTCTTC. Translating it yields CASSLGTVEIDEQFF.